Sequencing of this T cell receptor beta chain was carried out in a study of cytomegalovirus exposure and HLA in healthy donors (dated by TCRdb to 2016 to 2017). Looking at the study overall: An earlier analysis of approximately 550 of the donors reported more than 250 Gb of sequence data and 100 million to 140 million unique TCR beta sequences from some 180 million T cells. Rather than using new phenotypic data, the later analysis identified candidate immune exposures from TCR beta sequences and from how often those sequences occurred across donors. On average, over 200,000 unique TCR beta nucleotide sequences were sequenced per donor among 398 genotyped donors of the cohort, with roughly 18% of those sequences being non-productive. Donor age, sex, ethnicity and CMV serostatus were collected together with the repertoire data. The aim of the study was to test whether cataloging public T cell receptors could identify signatures of past pathogen exposure. The number of donors typed differed by locus, with roughly 629-640 for A, B, C, DRB1 and DQB1, around 500 for DQA1, nearly 610 for DPA1, and some 470 for DPB1. Approximately 310 gigabases of sequencing data and around 88 million unique TCR sequences made up an early release that covered under 750 HLA-typed donors. A handful of DR-DQ haplotypes were handled as single units for association and clustering because linkage in the cohort was strong. Both class I and class II loci were covered by HLA typing, at four-digit resolution. To predict cytomegalovirus infection status, the study combined high-throughput TCR immunosequencing, statistical association of individual TCRs with disease status, and machine learning. Using immunosequencing, the study profiled T cell repertoires from some 670 subjects and related those repertoires to cytomegalovirus serostatus. Genome-wide SNP genotypes for about 65% of the roughly 670 donors were used in a later genetic analysis, which treated that subset as a discovery cohort. To study patterns of TCR occurrence, a later analysis re-analyzed previously published TCR beta repertoires from 500 to 850 donors and added high-resolution HLA genotyping. A separate validation cohort of 90 to 150 different subjects was used in addition to the approximately 700-subject first cohort. Of the roughly 430 genotyped donors, 81% fell in the genetic ancestry cluster associated with self-reported Caucasian donors. Every discovery cohort repertoire had been produced on one sequencing platform. To decide whether each TCR beta V gene segment behaved as functional or pseudogenic, an earlier analysis of several hundred of the donors relied on high-throughput TCR beta sequencing. Summary of the overall study and its limitations: A later analysis reported that several top co-occurrence clusters appeared linked to parvovirus B19, influenza, CMV and Epstein-Barr virus. Sequencing depth was assumed to be roughly uniform across donors in the presence/absence analyses, though that assumption may not hold. The classifier was reported to diagnose cytomegalovirus status with high specificity and sensitivity in both the original cohort and the validation cohort. According to a later genetic analysis, donors in an Asian-associated ancestry cluster had fewer N-insertions in productive TCRs than the approximately 650-donor mean. Some IMGT-functional V segments, including TRBV6-2 and TRBV6-3, could not be told apart with the 87-base-pair reads, so those segments were excluded. In a later analysis, 16,951 TCR beta sequences were associated with specific HLA alleles at a false discovery rate of 0.05. According to a later analysis, most CMV-associated TCR beta chains appeared to be HLA-restricted, and the HLA associations seemed to be driven largely by CMV exposure. In a later analysis, HLA-associated TCR beta chains were found to be more clonally expanded and to have lower generation probabilities than equally common non-associated chains. Correlated functional status among segregating V segments might be attributable to linkage disequilibrium, but an unknown experimental factor could not be ruled out. Only TCR beta chains were sequenced in this cohort, and the absence of alpha or paired-chain data limited detectable features. Because HLA typing was unavailable for some donors at each locus, only the typed subset was used in association tests. Because counts were too low, roughly 17 rarely observed V segments, including chromosome 9 orphons, were left out of the earlier analysis of several hundred of the donors. In a later analysis, the rate of TCR association differed among HLA loci, with DRB1 alleles having the most associated TCRs and HLA-C alleles having the fewest. In vitro tests confirmed that a few of the cytomegalovirus-associated TCR beta chains recognize cytomegalovirus antigens. A cluster of highly shared sequence variants was judged likely to represent a technical artifact of the sequencing pipeline. Most TCR sequences were seen in very few donors, while some public TCRs were found in many individuals. In the study, 150 to 200 TCR beta chains were listed as associated with cytomegalovirus. For the cohort, immune exposure information was limited to CMV serostatus. When HLA alleles, especially DR and DQ, strongly co-occurred, TCR associations were difficult to assign to individual alleles. It was suggested by the authors that the approach could potentially be generalized to other disease states and immunological phenotypes. A later genetic analysis associated a missense DCLRE1C variant with V-gene and J-gene trimming of TCR beta chains, and an independent cohort replicated the association. In an earlier analysis of some 500 of the donors, most TCR beta V segments were observed in productive rearrangements about 87% or about 30% of the time, broadly matching IMGT annotations. A further reported finding was that TCR beta sequences accurately predicted the HLA-A and HLA-B alleles for most subjects in the first cohort.

Points on this clone: Its antigen specificity is not known. No much larger clonotype is one base removed from it; base qualities were not supplied.

Library construction relied on the immunoSEQ multiplex PCR assay. For the multiplex PCR, a mixture combining 60 forward primers for TCR Vbeta segments and 13 reverse primers for TCR Jbeta segments was used. A multiplex PCR assay on genomic DNA amplified the CDR3 region of rearranged TCR beta genes. The amplified TCR beta libraries were sequenced on the Illumina HiSeq System as 87-base-pair reads. As for how the authors treated the data: A later analysis counted about 76 million unique TCR beta chains across the 500 to 850 repertoires, and roughly 11 million of these chains were shared by at least two donors. A nearest-neighbor algorithm error-corrected the raw reads and collapsed the reads into unique sequences, merging closely related sequences to remove PCR and sequencing errors. V, D and J gene segments were assigned by aligning CDR3 sequences to IMGT reference sequences. For a sequence to be retained, a match of at least six nucleotides to both a V gene segment and a J gene segment was required. A rearrangement was called productive if the CDR3 had no stop codons and remained in frame with V and J, and every other rearrangement was called non-productive. CDR3 was defined by IMGT convention, running from the second conserved V-encoded cysteine to the conserved J-encoded phenylalanine. In an earlier analysis of roughly 580 of the donors, sequences lacking an unambiguous match to a single V gene segment were excluded. An earlier analysis of fewer than 650 of the donors classified V segments as functional when productive rearrangements were above 56.7% and as segregating when the standard deviation between donors was above 5%. A statistical classification framework was built to diagnose cytomegalovirus status from the catalog of TCR beta chain sequences. V and J gene assignment, in a later analysis, came from comparing TCR nucleotide sequences with IMGT/GENE-DB human TR gene sequences. Using the TCRdist pipeline, a later analysis assigned CDR3 sequences along with most-parsimonious VDJ recombination scenarios. A later analysis defined each TCR beta chain by its CDR3 amino acid sequence plus V-gene family, and excluded reads lacking a unique V-gene family. In a later analysis, several hundred highly shared, low-generation-probability nucleotide sequences were removed to address suspected cross-contamination and a sequencing artifact. In a later analysis, a clonal expansion index for each public chain was calculated from normalized within-repertoire ranks of inferred template counts. Generation probabilities in a later analysis came from a VDJ recombination model fitted to out-of-frame rearrangements, and those results were checked against IGoR. Hypergeometric tests were used in a later analysis to score TCR-TCR, TCR-HLA and TCR-CMV co-occurrence, with a repertoire-size bias correction applied to the TCR pairs. False discovery rates were estimated in a later analysis by permuting HLA or CMV assignments 20 times. In a later analysis, co-occurring TCRs were grouped using DBSCAN, with TCRdist sequence similarity added in when clustering inside HLA-allele-positive subsets. Co-occurrence clustering excluded repertoires with fewer than 30,000 or more than 120,000 public chains, plus five with anomalous nucleotide sharing. The immuneACCESS repertoire file appears here via TCRdb, limited to in-frame rearrangements. These files lack a portion of the clones; in checked studies, under half of the deficit traces to unresolved V genes, and the cause of the others is not known. Clone size and V and J calls were adopted from that table, with D and trimming inferred from the DNA. Counted in this sample were 100,000 to 150,000 clones; over 70% of them appeared once. Of the sample, over 1.5% is held by the ten largest clones.

The V end gives up 4 bases and the J end 7 bases, leaving 16 bases in the junction not matched to a gene. The CDR3, from cysteine to phenylalanine, totals 18 residues. The kept DNA is CDR3 alone, 54 bases in frame from the first base. CDR1 and CDR2 are drawn from the germline V gene: KGHSH, LQKENI. The cohort was made up of hundreds of healthy bone marrow donors. At the time of sampling, all cohort members were nominally healthy, though unrecorded immune exposures were likely present. The donor was CMV seronegative and belonged to the group of 350 or so seronegative cohort members. Each donor provided a peripheral blood sample, and peripheral blood mononuclear cells were used for TCR beta sequencing. Genomic DNA was extracted from the blood cell samples with the Qiagen DNeasy Blood Extraction Kit.

Sequenced material: PBMCs. This sequence uses TRBV18 and TRBJ1-6; 7 junctional bases match TRBD1. This sequence was found in a woman aged 40 to 50 in good health and CMV-seronegative. For the CDR3, the sequence is CASSQEALGTVTNSPLHF. The sequenced DNA is TGTGCCAGCTCACAAGAAGCCCTCGGGACAGTTACCAATTCACCCCTCCACTTT.